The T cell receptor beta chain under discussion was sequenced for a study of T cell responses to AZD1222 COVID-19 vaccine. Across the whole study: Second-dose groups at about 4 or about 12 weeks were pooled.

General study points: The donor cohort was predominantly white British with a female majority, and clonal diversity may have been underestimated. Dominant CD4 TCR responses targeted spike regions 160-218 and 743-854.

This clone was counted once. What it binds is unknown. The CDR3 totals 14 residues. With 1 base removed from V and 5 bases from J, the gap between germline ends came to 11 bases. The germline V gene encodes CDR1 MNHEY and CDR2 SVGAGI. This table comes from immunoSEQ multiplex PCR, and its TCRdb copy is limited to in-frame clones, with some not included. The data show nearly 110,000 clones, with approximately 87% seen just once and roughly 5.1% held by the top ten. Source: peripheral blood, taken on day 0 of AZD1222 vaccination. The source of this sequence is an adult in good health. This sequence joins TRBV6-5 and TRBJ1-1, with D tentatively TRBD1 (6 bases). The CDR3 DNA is TGTGCCAGCAGTTACTGGGGGCTATTGACTGAAGCTTTCTTT. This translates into CASSYWGLLTEAFF.